This entry lists 23 T cell receptor beta chains sequenced from one sample in a study of cytomegalovirus exposure and HLA in healthy donors. The PCR had 60 Vbeta and 13 Jbeta primers. Libraries were prepared by immunoSEQ multiplex PCR; TCRdb keeps only in-frame clonotypes and omits some of them. The sample records 80,000 to 130,000 clones, around 80% being singletons. Sequenced sample: PBMCs. These receptors all come from a male donor in good health and CMV-seropositive.

CDR3 sequence reads: CASSLGDSREKLFF. As DNA, the CDR3 is TGCGCCAGCAGCTTGGGGGACAGTAGAGAAAAACTGTTTTTT. The chain links TRBV5-1 to TRBJ1-4; 7 bases match TRBD1. Germline V CDR1 and CDR2: SGHRS, YFSETQ. The CDR3 totals 14 residues. V dropped 0 bases and J dropped 8; count of bases not matched to a gene: 4.

This sequence joins TRBV27 and TRBJ1-2; TRBD1 might be the D (5 bases). Looked up from germline, CDR1 is MNHEY and CDR2 is SMNVEV (reference sequence). This CDR3 has 14 residues. Trimming pared 4 bases from V and 7 bases from J, leaving 16 bases between. The CDR3 is CASSSLSGAGGYTF. As DNA, the CDR3 is TGTGCCAGCAGTTCCCTCAGTGGGGCTGGTGGCTACACCTTC.

A single count supports this clone. A junction end diverges from the germline sequence, so it may reflect a read error. This chain uses TRBV5-4 with TRBJ2-2; D possibly corresponds to TRBD1 (5 bases). The CDR3 has 14 residues. Germline values: CDR1 SGHNT, CDR2 YYREEE (reference sequence). The CDR3 DNA sequence: TGTGCCAGCAGCTCCAAGGGGAACGCCGGGGAGCTGTTTTTT. Translated: CASSSKGNAGELFF.

The chain has TRBV7-2 and TRBJ2-3; no clear D gene. CDR1 and CDR2 (germline): SGHTA, FQGNSA. V shed 5 bases and J shed 4 bases, with 10 bases lying between them. CDR3 length: 13 amino acids. CDR3 residues: CASSAERSDTQYF. The DNA for the CDR3 is TGTGCCAGCAGCGCCGAGAGGTCAGATACGCAGTATTTT.

The chain is built from TRBV29-1 and TRBJ2-7, with 9 bases lining up with TRBD2. V was pared by 3 bases and J by 5 bases, with 8 bases of the junction left unmatched. CDR1 and CDR2 from the germline V gene are SQVTM and ANQGSEA. The CDR3 covers 14 residues. The CDR3 is CSVEGLAGKNEQYF. CDR3 nucleotide sequence: TGCAGCGTTGAGGGGCTAGCGGGGAAAAACGAGCAGTACTTC.

The chain recombines TRBV7-9 with TRBJ1-1; TRBD1 might be the D (5 bases). V shed 6 bases and J shed 3 bases, with 14 bases lying between them. This CDR3 is 14 amino acids long. Germline CDR1 and CDR2: SEHNR and FQNEAQ (reference sequence). CDR3 in DNA: TGTGCCAGCAGAACCGGGGGACTGGACACTGAAGCTTTCTTT. Protein: CASRTGGLDTEAFF.

The chain employs TRBV7-2 and TRBJ2-4; D not certain. This CDR3 spans 14 amino acids. Trimming left V 4 bases short and J 0 bases short, with 7 bases between. Germline lookup yields CDR1 SGHTA and CDR2 FQGNSA. CDR3 sequence reads: CASSSVLAKNIQYF. CDR3 DNA sequence: TGTGCCAGCAGCTCGGTTCTAGCCAAAAACATTCAGTACTTC.

This chain connects TRBV5-1 to TRBJ1-1, with a possible D match to TRBD1 (6 bases). Germline CDR1 reads SGHRS; CDR2 reads YFSETQ. CDR3 size: 13 residues. V lost 4 bases and J 4 bases, leaving 11 bases between the germline ends. CDR3 region: CASSVGGGTEAFF. The CDR3 DNA follows: TGCGCCAGCAGCGTGGGAGGGGGCACTGAAGCTTTCTTT.

This clone was seen a handful of times. The V call is TRBV9, the J call TRBJ1-5; D is undetermined. The CDR3 has 15 residues. Germline V lookup: CDR1 SGDLS, CDR2 YYNGEE. The germline V and J ends were trimmed by 0 bases and 6 bases, with 13 bases remaining between them. The CDR3 loop is CASSVGSGELQPQHF. The DNA of the CDR3 is TGTGCCAGCAGCGTAGGTTCCGGGGAGCTTCAGCCCCAGCATTTT. Filled out from reference TRBV9 and TRBJ1-5, the complete variable domain reads DSGVTQTPKHLITATGQRVTLRCSPRSGDLSVYWYQQSLDQGLQFLIQYYNGEERAKGNILERFSAQQFPDLHSELNLSSLELGDSALYFCASSVGSGELQPQHFGDGTRLSIL.

This clone was observed once. CDR3 region: CASSAGQAYSGANVLTF. The CDR3 bases are TGTGCCAGCAGCGCCGGACAGGCCTACTCTGGGGCCAACGTCCTGACTTTC. The chain is built from TRBV11-3 and TRBJ2-6; 7 bases map to TRBD1. Germline loops: CDR1 SGHNT, CDR2 YENEEA. The CDR3 sequence is 17 residues long. The J segment lost 0 bases and the V segment lost 5 bases, leaving 7 bases of the junction unmatched.

The chain is built from TRBV5-1 and TRBJ2-7, with TRBD1 matching over 7 bases. This CDR3 comprises 15 residues. V lost 1 base to trimming and J lost 2 bases; unmatched junction nucleotides: 6. The germline V gene encodes CDR1 SGHRS and CDR2 YFSETQ. The CDR3 sequence: CASSLSTGLPYEQYF. Here the CDR3 DNA reads TGCGCCAGCAGCTTGTCGACAGGGCTACCCTACGAGCAGTACTTC.

This chain connects TRBV29-1 to TRBJ1-1, with D possibly matching TRBD1 (6 bases). The CDR3 contains 11 residues. Trimming shortened V by 4 bases and J by 6 bases, and 9 bases separated the two germline ends. Germline loops: CDR1 SQVTM, CDR2 ANQGSEA. CDR3 coding DNA: TGCAGCGTTGTGGGGGCGCCTGAAGCTTTCTTT. Translating it yields CSVVGAPEAFF.

This clone was counted only a few times. The gene calls are TRBV19 and TRBJ2-6; TRBD2 might be the D (6 bases). The germline V and J ends were trimmed by 7 bases and 0 bases, with 13 bases remaining between them. The CDR3 covers 16 residues. CDR1 is LNHDA and CDR2 is SQIVND in the germline V gene (reference sequence). The DNA for the CDR3 is TGTGCCAGTACCACCGGGGGACGCTCTGGGGCCAACGTCCTGACTTTC. Amino acid sequence: CASTTGGRSGANVLTF. Looking up the rest from reference TRBV19 and TRBJ2-6 gives the full variable domain: DGGITQSPKYLFRKEGQNVTLSCEQNLNHDAMYWYRQDPGQGLRLIYYSQIVNDFQKGDIAEGYSVSREKKESFPLTVTSAQKNPTAFYLCASTTGGRSGANVLTFGAGSRLTVL.

The chain couples TRBV7-9 to TRBJ1-1, with 8 bases aligning to TRBD1. The germline CDR1 and CDR2 sequences are SEHNR and FQNEAQ (reference sequence). The CDR3 extends over 14 amino acids. The J segment lost 6 bases and the V segment lost 5 bases, leaving 8 bases of the junction unmatched. The CDR3 spells CASSSYDRGPEAFF. The CDR3 DNA is TGTGCCAGCAGCAGCTACGACAGGGGCCCTGAAGCTTTCTTT.

This rearrangement joins TRBV6-5 to TRBJ1-5; 9 bases match TRBD1. Germline CDR1 is MNHEY and CDR2 is SVGAGI. The CDR3 is 15 residues long. J gave up 0 bases and V 6 bases, and 3 bases lay outside the gene matches. CDR3: CASRRDRDSNQPQHF. CDR3 DNA: TGTGCCAGCAGACGGGACAGGGATAGCAATCAGCCCCAGCATTTT.

This chain connects TRBV7-2 to TRBJ2-4, with D uncertain. CDR3 length equals 14 residues. V lost 4 bases and J lost 8, with 15 bases in between. The germline gives CDR1 SGHTA, CDR2 FQGNSA. In DNA form, the CDR3 reads TGTGCCAGCAGCTACCTTGGGCCGGTGGACATTCAGTACTTC. Translated: CASSYLGPVDIQYF.

J is TRBJ2-3 and V is TRBV15; tentative D call: TRBD1 (5 bases). The CDR3 has 12 amino acids. Germline V lookup: CDR1 LNHNV, CDR2 YYDKDF (reference sequence). Between the trimmed V and J ends, which lost 0 bases and 11 bases, there was a span of 9 bases. CDR3 nucleotide sequence: TGTGCCACCAGCAGAGATCTGGACATGCAGTATTTT. Protein: CATSRDLDMQYF.

This clone has a handful of counts. The J gene is TRBJ2-1, the V gene TRBV4-1, with D uncertain. V was clipped by 0 bases and J by 6 bases, with 12 bases between them. From germline, CDR1 is MGHRA and CDR2 YSYEKL. The CDR3 extends over 15 amino acids. The CDR3 nucleotides are TGCGCCAGCAGCCAAGATAGACCCCCGGGCAATGAGCAGTTCTTC. This gives the protein CASSQDRPPGNEQFF.

About this clone: The sample contains more than one DNA sequence encoding this CDR3. This chain links TRBV27 with TRBJ2-7; D is uncertain. Germline V gives CDR1 MNHEY, CDR2 SMNVEV (reference sequence). V gave up 5 bases and J gave up 0 bases, with 5 bases separating them. This CDR3 is 12 amino acids long. In nucleotides, the CDR3 is TGTGCCAGCAGTCCCAGCTCCTACGAGCAGTACTTC. This gives the protein CASSPSSYEQYF.

CDR3: CASSPDRATQETQYF. The DNA of the CDR3 is TGTGCCAGCAGCCCTGACAGGGCGACCCAAGAGACCCAGTACTTC. The chain joins TRBV7-2 to TRBJ2-5; 7 bases align to TRBD1. The germline V gene encodes CDR1 SGHTA and CDR2 FQGNSA. CDR3 size: 15 residues. The V segment lost 5 bases and the J segment 1 base; nucleotides outside the gene matches: 7.

The genes are TRBV7-9 and TRBJ2-7; 7 bases are shared with TRBD1. Trimming took 5 bases from V and 0 from J; bases not matched to a gene: 16. The germline V gene has CDR1 SEHNR and CDR2 FQNEAQ (reference sequence). CDR3 length equals 18 residues. The CDR3 DNA reads TGTGCCAGCAGCCTAGGGTCGGGACAGTCTTTTGACTCCTACGAGCAGTACTTC. It is translated as CASSLGSGQSFDSYEQYF.

The genes are TRBV5-1 and TRBJ2-5; 8 bases fit TRBD2. This CDR3 has 14 residues. J was trimmed by 2 bases and V by 0 bases; bases with no gene match: 0. In germline, CDR1 is SGHRS, CDR2 YFSETQ. The CDR3 coding sequence is TGCGCCAGCAGCTTGGGACTAGCGCAAGAGACCCAGTACTTC. It translates to CASSLGLAQETQYF.

The chain recombines TRBV2 with TRBJ2-5, with 8 bases that match TRBD2. With 4 bases clipped from V and 12 bases from J, the junction kept 25 bases outside the gene matches. Looked up from germline, CDR1 is SNHLY and CDR2 is FYNNEI. The length of the CDR3 is 18 residues. The CDR3: CASSGSGGGAGLVGEEYF. The CDR3 coding sequence is TGTGCCAGCAGTGGGAGCGGGGGTGGGGCGGGCCTCGTAGGGGAGGAGTACTTC. The full variable domain, in which reference TRBV2 and TRBJ2-5 provide the parts outside the CDR3, is EPEVTQTPSHQVTQMGQEVILRCVPISNHLYFYWYRQILGQKVEFLVSFYNNEISEKSEIFDDQFSVERPDGSNFTLKIRSTKLEDSAMYFCASSGSGGGAGLVGEEYFGPGTRLLVL.